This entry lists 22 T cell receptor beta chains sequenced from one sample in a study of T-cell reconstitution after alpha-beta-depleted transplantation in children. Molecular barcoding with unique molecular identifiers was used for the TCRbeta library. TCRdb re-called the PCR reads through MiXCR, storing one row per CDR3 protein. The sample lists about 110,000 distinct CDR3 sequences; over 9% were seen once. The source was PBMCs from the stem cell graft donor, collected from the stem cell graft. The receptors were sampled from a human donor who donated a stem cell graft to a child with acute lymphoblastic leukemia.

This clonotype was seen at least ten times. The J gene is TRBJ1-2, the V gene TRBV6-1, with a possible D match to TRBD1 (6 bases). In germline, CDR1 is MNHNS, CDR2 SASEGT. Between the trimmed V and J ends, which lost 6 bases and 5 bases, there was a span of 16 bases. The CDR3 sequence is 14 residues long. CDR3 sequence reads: CASSLVYRAYGYTF. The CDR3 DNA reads TGTGCCAGCAGCCTTGTCTACAGGGCGTATGGCTACACCTTC.

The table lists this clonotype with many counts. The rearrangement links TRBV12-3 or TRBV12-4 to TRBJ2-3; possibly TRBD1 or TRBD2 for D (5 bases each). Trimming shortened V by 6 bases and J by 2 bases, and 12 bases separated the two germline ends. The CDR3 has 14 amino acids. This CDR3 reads CASRNRGHTDTQYF. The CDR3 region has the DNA TGTGCCAGCAGAAACCGGGGCCACACAGATACGCAGTATTTT.

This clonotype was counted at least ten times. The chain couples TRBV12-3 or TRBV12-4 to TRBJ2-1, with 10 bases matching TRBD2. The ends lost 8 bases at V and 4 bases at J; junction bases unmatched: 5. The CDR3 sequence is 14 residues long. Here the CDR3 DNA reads TGTGCCAGCTTGAGCGGGGGGGGTTACAATGAGCAGTTCTTC. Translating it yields CASLSGGGYNEQFF.

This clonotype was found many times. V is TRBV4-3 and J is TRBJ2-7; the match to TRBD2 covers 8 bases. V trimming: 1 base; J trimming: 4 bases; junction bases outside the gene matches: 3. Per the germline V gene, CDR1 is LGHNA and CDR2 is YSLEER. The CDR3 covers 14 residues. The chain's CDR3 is CASSQAGGPYEQYF. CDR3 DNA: TGCGCCAGCAGCCAAGCGGGAGGGCCTTACGAGCAGTACTTC.

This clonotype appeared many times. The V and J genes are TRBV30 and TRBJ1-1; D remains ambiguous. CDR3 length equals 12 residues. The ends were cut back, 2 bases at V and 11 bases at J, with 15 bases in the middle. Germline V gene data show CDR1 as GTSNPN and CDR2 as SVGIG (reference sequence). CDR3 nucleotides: TGTGCCTGGAGTACCGGGCTACTGCAGGCTTTCTTT. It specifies CAWSTGLLQAFF.

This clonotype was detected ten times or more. CDR3: CASSQEGPGQPFAKNIQYF. The DNA for the CDR3 is TGTGCCAGCAGCCAAGAAGGACCTGGACAACCCTTCGCCAAAAACATTCAGTACTTC. The chain employs TRBV3-1 and TRBJ2-4, with D tentatively TRBD1 (5 bases). Trimming pared 0 bases from V and 1 base from J, leaving 19 bases between. The germline CDR1 and CDR2 sequences are LGHDT and YNNKEL (reference sequence). CDR3 length equals 19 residues.

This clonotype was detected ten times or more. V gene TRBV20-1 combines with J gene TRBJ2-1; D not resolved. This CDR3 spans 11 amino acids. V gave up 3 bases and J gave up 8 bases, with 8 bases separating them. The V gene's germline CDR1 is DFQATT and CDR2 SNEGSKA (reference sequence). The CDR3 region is CSASFSHEQFF. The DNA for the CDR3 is TGCAGTGCTAGTTTTTCCCATGAGCAGTTCTTC.

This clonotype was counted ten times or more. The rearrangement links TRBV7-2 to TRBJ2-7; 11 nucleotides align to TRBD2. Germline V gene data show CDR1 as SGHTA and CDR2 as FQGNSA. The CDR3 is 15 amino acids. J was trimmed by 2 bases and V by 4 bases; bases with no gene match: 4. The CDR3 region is CASSSETSGTYEQYF. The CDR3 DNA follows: TGTGCCAGCAGCTCTGAGACTAGCGGGACCTACGAGCAGTACTTC.

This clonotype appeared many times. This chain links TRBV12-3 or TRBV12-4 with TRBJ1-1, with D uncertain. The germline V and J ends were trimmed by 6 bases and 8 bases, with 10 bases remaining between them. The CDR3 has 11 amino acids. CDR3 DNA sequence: TGTGCCAGCAGCCTAGCCGGGGAAGCTTTCTTT. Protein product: CASSLAGEAFF.

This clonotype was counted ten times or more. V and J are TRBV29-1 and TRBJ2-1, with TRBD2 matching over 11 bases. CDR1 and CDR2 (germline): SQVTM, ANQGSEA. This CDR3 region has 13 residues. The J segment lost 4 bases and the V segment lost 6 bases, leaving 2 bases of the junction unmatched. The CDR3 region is CSVASGGYNEQFF. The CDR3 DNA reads TGCAGCGTCGCTAGCGGGGGGTACAATGAGCAGTTCTTC.

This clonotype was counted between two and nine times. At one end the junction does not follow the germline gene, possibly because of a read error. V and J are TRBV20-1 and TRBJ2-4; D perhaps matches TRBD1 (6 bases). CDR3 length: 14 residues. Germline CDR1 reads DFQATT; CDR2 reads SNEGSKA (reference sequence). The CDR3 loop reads CSAAPGGNKNSQYF. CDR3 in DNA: TGCAGTGCTGCCCCTGGGGGCAACAAAAACAGTCAGTACTTC.

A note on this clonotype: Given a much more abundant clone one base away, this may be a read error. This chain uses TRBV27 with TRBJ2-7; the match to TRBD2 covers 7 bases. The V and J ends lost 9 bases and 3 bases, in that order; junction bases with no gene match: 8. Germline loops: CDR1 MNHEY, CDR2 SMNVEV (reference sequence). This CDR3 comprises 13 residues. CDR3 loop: CASFREVYYEQYF. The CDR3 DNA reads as TGTGCCAGTTTCCGGGAGGTCTACTACGAGCAGTACTTC.

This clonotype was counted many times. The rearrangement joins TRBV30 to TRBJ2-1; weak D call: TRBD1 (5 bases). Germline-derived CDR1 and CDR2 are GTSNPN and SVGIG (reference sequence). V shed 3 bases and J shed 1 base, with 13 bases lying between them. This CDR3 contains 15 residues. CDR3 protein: CAWSLAGYSYNEQFF. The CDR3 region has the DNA TGTGCCTGGAGCTTGGCAGGGTATTCCTACAATGAGCAGTTCTTC.

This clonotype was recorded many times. CDR3 DNA sequence: TGCGCCAGCAGACTGGACAGGTCGCCCTCCTACGAGCAGTACTTC. This gives the protein CASRLDRSPSYEQYF. The chain combines TRBV5-1 with TRBJ2-7; 7 bases align to TRBD1. CDR1 is SGHRS and CDR2 is YFSETQ in the germline V gene. V lost 5 bases and J lost 0; bases outside the gene matches: 8. This CDR3 is built from 15 residues.

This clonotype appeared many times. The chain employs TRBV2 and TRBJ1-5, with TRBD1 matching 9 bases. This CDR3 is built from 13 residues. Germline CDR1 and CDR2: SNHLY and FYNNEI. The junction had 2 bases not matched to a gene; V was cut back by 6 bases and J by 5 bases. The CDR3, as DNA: TGTGCCAGCAGAACAGGGGGCTATCAGCCCCAGCATTTT. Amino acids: CASRTGGYQPQHF.

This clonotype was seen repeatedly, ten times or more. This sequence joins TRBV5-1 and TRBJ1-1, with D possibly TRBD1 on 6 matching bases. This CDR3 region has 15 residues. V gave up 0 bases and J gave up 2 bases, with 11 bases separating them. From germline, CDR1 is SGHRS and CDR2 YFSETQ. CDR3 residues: CASSLGGGENTEAFF. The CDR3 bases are TGCGCCAGCAGCTTGGGGGGGGGCGAAAACACTGAAGCTTTCTTT.

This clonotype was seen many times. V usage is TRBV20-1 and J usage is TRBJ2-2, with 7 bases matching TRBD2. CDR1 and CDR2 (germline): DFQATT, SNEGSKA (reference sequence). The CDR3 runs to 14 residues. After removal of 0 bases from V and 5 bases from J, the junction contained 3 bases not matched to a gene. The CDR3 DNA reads TGCAGTGCTAGAGACAGGGAGGGGACCGGGGAGCTGTTTTTT. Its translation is CSARDREGTGELFF.

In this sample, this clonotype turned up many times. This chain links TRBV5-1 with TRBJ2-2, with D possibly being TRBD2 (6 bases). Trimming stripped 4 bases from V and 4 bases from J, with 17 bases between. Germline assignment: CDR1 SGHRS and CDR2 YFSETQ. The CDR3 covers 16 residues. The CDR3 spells CASSVVIAEFTGELFF. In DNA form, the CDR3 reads TGCGCCAGCAGCGTAGTAATAGCGGAGTTCACCGGGGAGCTGTTTTTT.

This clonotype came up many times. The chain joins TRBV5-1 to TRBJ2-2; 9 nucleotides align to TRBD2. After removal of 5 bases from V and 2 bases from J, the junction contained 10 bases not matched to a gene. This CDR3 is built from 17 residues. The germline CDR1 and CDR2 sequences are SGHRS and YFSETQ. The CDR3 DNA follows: TGCGCCAGCAGAAAGGGGACTAGCTGGGCCAACACCGGGGAGCTGTTTTTT. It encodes CASRKGTSWANTGELFF.

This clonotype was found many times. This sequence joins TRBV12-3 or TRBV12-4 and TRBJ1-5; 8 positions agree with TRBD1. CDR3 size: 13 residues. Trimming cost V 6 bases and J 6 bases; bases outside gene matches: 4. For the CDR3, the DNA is TGTGCCAGCAGGGAACAGGGGGGTCAGCCCCAGCATTTT. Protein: CASREQGGQPQHF.

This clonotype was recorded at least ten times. The CDR3 spells CASRDSGGFPDTQYF. CDR3 in DNA: TGTGCCAGCAGAGACTCAGGGGGCTTCCCAGATACGCAGTATTTT. The V call is TRBV12-3 or TRBV12-4, the J call TRBJ2-3; TRBD1 matches 8 bases. The length of the CDR3 is 15 residues. Trimming at V came to 6 bases and at J to 4 bases, leaving 9 bases not matched to a gene.

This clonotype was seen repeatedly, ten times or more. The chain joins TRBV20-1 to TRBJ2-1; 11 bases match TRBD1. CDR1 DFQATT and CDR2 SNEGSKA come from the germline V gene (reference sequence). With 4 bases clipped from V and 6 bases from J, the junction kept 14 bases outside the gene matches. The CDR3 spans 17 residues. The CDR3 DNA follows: TGCAGTGCTACCACTTGGACAGGGGGCGCGGGAAGCAATGAGCAGTTCTTC. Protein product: CSATTWTGGAGSNEQFF.